This T cell receptor beta chain was captured by sequencing in a study of blood T cell repertoires in COVID-19. The germline CDR1 and CDR2 sequences are SGHTA and FQGNSA. Trimming removed 3 bases at V and 4 bases at J, with 16 bases between. This CDR3 is 16 amino acids long. Profiled with immunoSEQ multiplex PCR; TCRdb holds only in-frame clones, not every one. Here the sample spans 150,000 to 200,000 clones, about 81% being singletons. This receptor was obtained from a human donor in a cohort sampled during active COVID-19. This chain uses TRBV7-2 with TRBJ1-3, with a tentative D call TRBD1 (5 bases). Sequenced: peripheral blood. CDR3 loop: CASSFGGGGRGNTIYF. The CDR3 bases are TGTGCCAGCAGCTTTGGTGGGGGTGGGAGGGGAAACACCATATATTTT. Drawing the rest from reference TRBV7-2 and TRBJ1-3, the complete variable domain is GAGVSQSPSNKVTEKGKDVELRCDPISGHTALYWYRQSLGQGLEFLIYFQGNSAPDKSGLPSDRFSAERTGGSVSTLTIQRTQQEDSAVYLCASSFGGGGRGNTIYFGEGSWLTVV.